This T cell receptor (beta chain) originates from a study of CD8 T cells in Susac syndrome. CD8+ and CD4+ T cells from blood underwent TCR beta sequencing. The CD8+ and CD4+ T cells were negatively isolated, with the TEMRA cells enriched by FACS. RNA totalling roughly 0.45 to 1 ug underwent reverse transcription with random hexamers. Amplification of TCR beta CDR3 spanned 54 Vbeta and 13 Jbeta via immunoSEQ multiplex PCR. TCRdb independently ran MiXCR on the immunoSEQ multiplex PCR reads; one entry per CDR3 protein. The repertoire holds just over 150,000 distinct CDR3 sequences, with roughly 94% as singletons. There are 12 residues in the CDR3. In germline, CDR1 is LNHDA, CDR2 SQIVND (reference sequence). V was cut by 3 bases and J by 8 bases, with 10 bases left in between.

Sequenced sample: CD8+ T cells from PBMCs. The V call is TRBV19, the J call TRBJ1-2; D is unresolved. The receptor was isolated from a human donor with multiple sclerosis. CDR3 nucleotides: TGTGCCAGTAGTATCCGGCTGGGGGGCTACACCTTC. Translating it yields CASSIRLGGYTF.